The 13 T cell receptor beta chains presented below share a single source sample, sequenced in a study of long-term antiretroviral therapy in people with HIV. immunoSEQ v3.0 was run at survey level. Here immunoSEQ multiplex PCR was the method, and the copy in TCRdb shows in-frame clones only, minus some. Of about 50,000 clones in the sample, about 88% were seen once. The sample was unsorted PBMCs, taken 0.8 years after starting antiretroviral therapy. All receptors derive from a woman aged 18-29 years with HIV.

There are a few counts of this clone. The chain has TRBV19 and TRBJ1-1; TRBD1 might be the D (6 bases). CDR1 LNHDA and CDR2 SQIVND come from the germline V gene (reference sequence). Trimming shortened V by 9 bases and J by 11 bases, and 13 bases separated the two germline ends. The CDR3 runs to 10 residues. For the CDR3, the DNA is TGTGCCAGCAAGGGGGGAACGGCTTTCTTT. Protein product: CASKGGTAFF.

This chain uses TRBV5-1 with TRBJ1-2; D may be TRBD1 (5 bases). The V gene lost 7 bases and the J gene lost 7 bases, with 14 bases spanning the gap. Germline values: CDR1 SGHRS, CDR2 YFSETQ. The CDR3 totals 12 residues. The CDR3 nucleotides are TGCGCCAGCCTGGGGGAGAAGGGTGGCTACACCTTC. Its protein product is CASLGEKGGYTF.

The chain combines TRBV11-3 with TRBJ2-3; 11 positions agree with TRBD1. J gave up 3 bases and V 5 bases, and 7 bases lay outside the gene matches. This CDR3 has 16 residues. Germline V gene sequence: CDR1 SGHNT, CDR2 YENEEA. For the CDR3, the DNA is TGTGCCAGCAGCAGAGGACAGGGGGCTGGGACAGATACGCAGTATTTT. Translation: CASSRGQGAGTDTQYF. The whole variable domain, filled in from reference TRBV11-3 and TRBJ2-3, reads EAGVVQSPRYKIIEKKQPVAFWCNPISGHNTLYWYLQNLGQGPELLIRYENEEAVDDSQLPKDRFSAERLKGVDSTLKIQPAELGDSAVYLCASSRGQGAGTDTQYFGPGTRLTVL.

The rearrangement joins TRBV5-1 to TRBJ1-1; no clear D gene. Germline-derived CDR1 and CDR2 are SGHRS and YFSETQ. Trimming took 0 bases from V and 4 from J, leaving 13 bases between them. The CDR3 is made up of 15 amino acids. The CDR3 sequence: CASSLDRGRITEAFF. The CDR3 coding sequence is TGCGCCAGCAGCTTGGATCGGGGAAGAATCACTGAAGCTTTCTTT.

V is TRBV7-8 and J is TRBJ2-5, with D possibly TRBD1 on 5 matching bases. Germline values: CDR1 SGHVS, CDR2 FQNEAQ. V was shortened by 2 bases and J by 4 bases, with 11 bases between the two germline ends. CDR3 length equals 14 residues. In DNA, the CDR3 is TGTGCCAGCAGCTTACTAGGGGTTCTAGAGACCCAGTACTTC. Translating it yields CASSLLGVLETQYF.

The chain recombines TRBV28 with TRBJ1-1; tentative D call: TRBD1 (5 bases). The CDR3 is made up of 12 amino acids. Trimming left V 6 bases short and J 2 bases short, with 7 bases between. CDR1 and CDR2 (germline): MDHEN, SYDVKM. CDR3 residues: CASRTANTEAFF. CDR3 nucleotides: TGTGCCAGCAGGACAGCTAACACTGAAGCTTTCTTT. The full variable domain, in which reference TRBV28 and TRBJ1-1 provide the parts outside the CDR3, is DVKVTQSSRYLVKRTGEKVFLECVQDMDHENMFWYRQDPGLGLRLIYFSYDVKMKEKGDIPEGYSVSREKKERFSLILESASTNQTSMYLCASRTANTEAFFGQGTRLTVV.

The chain is built from TRBV4-3 and TRBJ2-7; D possibly corresponds to TRBD2 (7 bases). The V gene's germline CDR1 is LGHNA and CDR2 YSLEER. The CDR3 contains 18 residues. V lost 0 bases and J 4 bases, leaving 22 bases between the germline ends. In DNA form, the CDR3 reads TGCGCCAGCAGCCAAGACCTCTCCGGGGGGCTCCTTGATTACGAGCAGTACTTC. It specifies CASSQDLSGGLLDYEQYF.

The chain couples TRBV4-3 to TRBJ2-7; D is unclear. Per germline, CDR1 LGHNA and CDR2 YSLEER. The germline V and J ends were trimmed by 0 bases and 4 bases, with 4 bases remaining between them. This CDR3 is built from 12 residues. The CDR3 nucleotides are TGCGCCAGCAGCCAAGACGGATACGAGCAGTACTTC. Residues: CASSQDGYEQYF.

This clone was seen a single time. This chain connects TRBV5-6 to TRBJ2-1; a possible D gene is TRBD2 (6 bases). V lost 2 bases, J lost 0 bases, and 12 bases lay in between. The germline V gene encodes CDR1 SGHDT and CDR2 YYEEEE. This CDR3 contains 16 residues. CDR3 in DNA: TGTGCCAGCAGCTTTACGGACGGGAGCTCCTACAATGAGCAGTTCTTC. This gives the protein CASSFTDGSSYNEQFF.

The genes are TRBV28 and TRBJ2-7; 8 bases match TRBD1. This CDR3 spans 14 amino acids. V trimming: 3 bases; J trimming: 5 bases; junction bases outside the gene matches: 6. Germline V CDR1 and CDR2: MDHEN, SYDVKM. The DNA of the CDR3 is TGTGCCAGCAGTTTTCGGACAGGGTTCGACGAGCAGTACTTC. It encodes CASSFRTGFDEQYF. Using reference TRBV28 and TRBJ2-7 for the parts outside the CDR3, the full variable domain is DVKVTQSSRYLVKRTGEKVFLECVQDMDHENMFWYRQDPGLGLRLIYFSYDVKMKEKGDIPEGYSVSREKKERFSLILESASTNQTSMYLCASSFRTGFDEQYFGPGTRLTVT.

V gene TRBV7-8 combines with J gene TRBJ2-7; 9 positions match TRBD2. Germline V gene lookup returns CDR1 SGHVS and CDR2 FQNEAQ. The V and J ends lost 2 bases and 10 bases, in that order; junction bases with no gene match: 6. This CDR3 spans 13 amino acids. In nucleotides, the CDR3 is TGTGCCAGCAGCTTAAAAGCTAGCGGGAATCAGTACTTC. This translates into CASSLKASGNQYF.

V is TRBV27 and J is TRBJ2-7, with no clear D. Trimming shortened V by 3 bases and J by 0 bases, and 6 bases separated the two germline ends. The CDR3 has 13 residues. Germline V gene lookup returns CDR1 MNHEY and CDR2 SMNVEV (reference sequence). In DNA form, the CDR3 reads TGTGCCAGCAGTTTCCAGAGCTCCTACGAGCAGTACTTC. The encoded protein is CASSFQSSYEQYF.

Here the CDR3 DNA reads TGTGCCAGCAGTTACGGTAGCGGGAGATTCACCGGGGAGCTGTTTTTT. It specifies CASSYGSGRFTGELFF. The chain combines TRBV6-8 with TRBJ2-2, with 9 bases fitting TRBD2. From germline, CDR1 is MNHGY and CDR2 SAAAGT. The CDR3 runs to 16 residues. J was trimmed by 4 bases and V by 2 bases; bases with no gene match: 5.